This T cell receptor beta chain was recorded in a study of blood T cell repertoires in COVID-19. Study details: Samples came from the United States, Italy and Spain, spanning acute and convalescent COVID-19. In each case, the material was cDNA or gDNA derived from T cells, B-cell-depleted T cells, or PBMCs.

Germline V gene sequence: CDR1 KGHDR, CDR2 SFDVKD. The length of the CDR3 is 14 residues. V was cut by 2 bases and J by 6 bases, with 10 bases left in between. Data came from immunoSEQ multiplex PCR; TCRdb stores just in-frame clones and leaves some out. This sample has approximately 79,000 clones, with around 80% found just once. The Seattle patients, enrolled during active infection, were followed longitudinally. V usage is TRBV24-1 and J usage is TRBJ2-1; D possibly corresponds to TRBD1 (6 bases). The receptor comes from a man aged 50 or older with COVID-19, enrolled during active disease. Sequencing input: peripheral blood. In nucleotides, the CDR3 is TGTGCCACCAGTGATTGGGCAGGGGTCAATGAGCAGTTCTTC. Translating gives CATSDWAGVNEQFF.